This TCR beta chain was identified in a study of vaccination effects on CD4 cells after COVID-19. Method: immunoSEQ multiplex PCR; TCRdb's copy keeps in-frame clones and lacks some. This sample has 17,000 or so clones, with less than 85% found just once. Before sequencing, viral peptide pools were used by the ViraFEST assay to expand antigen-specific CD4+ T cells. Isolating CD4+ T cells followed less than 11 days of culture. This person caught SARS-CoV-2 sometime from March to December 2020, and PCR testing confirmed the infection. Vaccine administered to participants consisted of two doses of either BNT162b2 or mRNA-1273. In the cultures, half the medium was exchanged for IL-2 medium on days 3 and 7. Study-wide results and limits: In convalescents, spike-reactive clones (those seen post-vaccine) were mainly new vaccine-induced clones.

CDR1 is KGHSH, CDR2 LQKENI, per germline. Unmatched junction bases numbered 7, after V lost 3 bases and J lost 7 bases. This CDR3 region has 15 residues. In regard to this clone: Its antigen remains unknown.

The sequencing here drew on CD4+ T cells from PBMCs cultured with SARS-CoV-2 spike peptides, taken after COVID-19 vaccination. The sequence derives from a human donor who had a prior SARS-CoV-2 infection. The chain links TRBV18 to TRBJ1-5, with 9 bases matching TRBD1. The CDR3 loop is CASSPPGQGGQPQHF. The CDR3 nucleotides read TGTGCCAGCTCACCCCCGGGACAGGGAGGACAGCCCCAGCATTTT.